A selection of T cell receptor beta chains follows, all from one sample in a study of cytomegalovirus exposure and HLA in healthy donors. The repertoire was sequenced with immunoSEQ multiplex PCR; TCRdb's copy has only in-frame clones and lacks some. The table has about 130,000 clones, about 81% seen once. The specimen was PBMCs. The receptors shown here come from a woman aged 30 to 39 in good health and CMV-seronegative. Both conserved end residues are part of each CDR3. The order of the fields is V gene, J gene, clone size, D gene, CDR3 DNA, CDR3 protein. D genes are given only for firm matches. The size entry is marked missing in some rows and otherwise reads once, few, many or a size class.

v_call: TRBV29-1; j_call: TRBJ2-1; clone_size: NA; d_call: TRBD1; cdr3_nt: TGCAGCCGACAGGGGAGCTCCTACAATGAGCAGTTCTTC; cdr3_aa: CSRQGSSYNEQFF
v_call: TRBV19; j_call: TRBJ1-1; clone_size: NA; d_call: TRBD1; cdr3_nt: TGTGCCAGTAGTTACCCCGGGACAGCGAACACTGAAGCTTTCTTT; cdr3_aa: CASSYPGTANTEAFF
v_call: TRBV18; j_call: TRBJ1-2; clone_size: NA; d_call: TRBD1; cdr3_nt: TGTGCCAGCTCACCACGGGAACAGGGGTTTTCTAACTATGGCTACACCTTC; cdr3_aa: CASSPREQGFSNYGYTF
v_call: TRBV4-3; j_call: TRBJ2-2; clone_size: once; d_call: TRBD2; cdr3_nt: TGCGCCAGCAGCCAAGGGATAGCGGGAGGCGCAATCACCGGGGAGCTGTTTTTT; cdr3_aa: CASSQGIAGGAITGELFF
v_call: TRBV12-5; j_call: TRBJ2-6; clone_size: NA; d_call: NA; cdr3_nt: TGTGCTAGTGGTTTGGGCTCTGGGGCCAACGGCCTGACTTTC; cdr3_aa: CASGLGSGANGLTF
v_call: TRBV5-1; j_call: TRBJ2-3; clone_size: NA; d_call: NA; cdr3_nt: TGCGCCAGCAGATCCGGTACTAGCACAGATACGCAGTATTTT; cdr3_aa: CASRSGTSTDTQYF
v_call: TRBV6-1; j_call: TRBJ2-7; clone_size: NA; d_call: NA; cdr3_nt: TGTGCCAGCAGTCCTCTAGGCCGGCTAACCTACGAGCAGTACTTC; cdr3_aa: CASSPLGRLTYEQYF
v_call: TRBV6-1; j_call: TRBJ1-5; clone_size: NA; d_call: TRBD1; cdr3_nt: TGTGCCAGCAGTGCATCCCAGGGGGCTCGGCAGCCCCAGCATTTT; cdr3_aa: CASSASQGARQPQHF
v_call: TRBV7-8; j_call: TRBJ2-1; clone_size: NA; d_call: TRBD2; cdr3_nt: TGTGCCAGCCTGGCGGGAGGGCCGGGCTCCTACAATGAGCAGTTCTTC; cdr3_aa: CASLAGGPGSYNEQFF
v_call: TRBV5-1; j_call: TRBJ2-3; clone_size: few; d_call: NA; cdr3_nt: TGCGCCAGCAGAGCCCCTTCCGCGGATACGCAGTATTTT; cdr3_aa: CASRAPSADTQYF
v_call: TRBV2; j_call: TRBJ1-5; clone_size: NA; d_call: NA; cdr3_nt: TGTGCCAGCCGGGACACCAGGCTCAGCAATCAGCCCCAGCATTTT; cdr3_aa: CASRDTRLSNQPQHF
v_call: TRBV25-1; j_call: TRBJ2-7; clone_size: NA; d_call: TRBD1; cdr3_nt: TGTGCCAGCAGTGAATCTGGGACAGGTGGCGAGTACTTC; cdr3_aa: CASSESGTGGEYF
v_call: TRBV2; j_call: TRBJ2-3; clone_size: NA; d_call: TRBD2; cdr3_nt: TGTGCCAGCATCCGGGAGGGAACAGATACGCAGTATTTT; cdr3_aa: CASIREGTDTQYF
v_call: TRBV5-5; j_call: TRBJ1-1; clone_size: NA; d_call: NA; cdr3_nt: TGTGCCAGCAGCTTGGTTCTCAACACTGAAGCTTTCTTT; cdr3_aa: CASSLVLNTEAFF
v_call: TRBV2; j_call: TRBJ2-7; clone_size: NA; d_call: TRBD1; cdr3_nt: TGTGCCAGCAGGACAGGGGTCCCCTACGAGCAGTACTTC; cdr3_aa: CASRTGVPYEQYF
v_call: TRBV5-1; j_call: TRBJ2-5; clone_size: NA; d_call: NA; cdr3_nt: TGCGCCAGCAGCTTGGGTGCGTCACAAGAGACCCAGTACTTC; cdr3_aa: CASSLGASQETQYF
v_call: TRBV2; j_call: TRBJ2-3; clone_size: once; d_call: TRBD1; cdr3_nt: TGTGCCAGCAGTGCGACAGGGGACGCCTTTGATACGCAGTATTTT; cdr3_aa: CASSATGDAFDTQYF
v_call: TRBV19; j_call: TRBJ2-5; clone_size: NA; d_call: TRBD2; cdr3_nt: TGTGCCAGTAGCCTACCGGATAGCGGGACGAAAGAGACCCAGTACTTC; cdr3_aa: CASSLPDSGTKETQYF
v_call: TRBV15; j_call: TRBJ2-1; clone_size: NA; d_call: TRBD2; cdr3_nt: TGTGCCACCAGCACACTAGCGGGAGGGCCCACTGAGCAGTTCTTC; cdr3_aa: CATSTLAGGPTEQFF
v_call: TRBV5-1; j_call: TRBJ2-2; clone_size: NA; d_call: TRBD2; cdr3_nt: TGCGCCAGCAGCTCTCTAGCGGGTAACACCGGGGAGCTGTTTTTT; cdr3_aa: CASSSLAGNTGELFF
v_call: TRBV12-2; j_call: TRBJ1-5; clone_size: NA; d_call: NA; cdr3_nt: TGTGCAAGTCGCTCCAGACGCCCGGGAGGTGAGGGGGGCAATCAGCCCCAGCATTTT; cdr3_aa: CASRSRRPGGEGGNQPQHF
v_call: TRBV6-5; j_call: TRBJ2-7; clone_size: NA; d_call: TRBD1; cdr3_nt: TGTGCCAGCAGTTTCGGGACAGGGGTTTACGAGCAGTACTTC; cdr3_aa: CASSFGTGVYEQYF
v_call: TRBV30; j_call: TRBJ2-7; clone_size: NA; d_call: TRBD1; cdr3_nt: TGTGCCTGGAGTGTAACTTTGGACAGGATCTACGAGCAGTACTTC; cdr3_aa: CAWSVTLDRIYEQYF
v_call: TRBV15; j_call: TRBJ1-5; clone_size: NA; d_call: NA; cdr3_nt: TGTGCCACCAGCCTCCCTGGGGCAGGCGGAGAAATTAGCAATCAGCCCCAGCATTTT; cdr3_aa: CATSLPGAGGEISNQPQHF
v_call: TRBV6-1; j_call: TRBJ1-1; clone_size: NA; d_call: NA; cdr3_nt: TGTGCCAGCCTATTGGGGGGGGTAACTGAAGCTTTCTTT; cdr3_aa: CASLLGGVTEAFF
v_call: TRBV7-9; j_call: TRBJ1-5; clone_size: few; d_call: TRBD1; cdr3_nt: TGTGCCAGCAGCCAAGGGGGCCAGCCCCAGCATTTT; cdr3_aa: CASSQGGQPQHF
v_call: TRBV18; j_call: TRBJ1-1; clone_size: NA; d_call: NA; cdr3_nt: TGTGTCAGCTCACCTTTGGAGTCGAACACTGAAGCTTTCTTT; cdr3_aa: CVSSPLESNTEAFF
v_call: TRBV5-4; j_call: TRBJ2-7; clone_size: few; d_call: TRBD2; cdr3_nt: TGTGCCAGCAGCCCCCGACTAGCGCCCTCCTACGAGCAGTACTTC; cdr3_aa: CASSPRLAPSYEQYF
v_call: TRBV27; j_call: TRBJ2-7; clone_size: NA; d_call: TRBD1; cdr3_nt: TGTGCCAGCAGCCTCACCCCCGCCGGGACAGGGGTTAAAGAGCAGTACTTC; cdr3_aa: CASSLTPAGTGVKEQYF
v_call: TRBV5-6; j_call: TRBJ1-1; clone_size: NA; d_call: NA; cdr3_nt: TGTGCCAGCAGCTTGTACGGTGAAGCTTTCTTT; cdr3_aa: CASSLYGEAFF
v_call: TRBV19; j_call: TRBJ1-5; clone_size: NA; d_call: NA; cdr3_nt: TGTGCCAGTAGTAAGAGCGACAGGATTAGCAATCAGCCCCAGCATTTT; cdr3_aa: CASSKSDRISNQPQHF
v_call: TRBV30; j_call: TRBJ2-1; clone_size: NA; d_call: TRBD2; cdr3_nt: TGTGCCTGGAGTGGGACTAGCGGGTTTAATGAGCAGTTCTTC; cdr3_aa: CAWSGTSGFNEQFF
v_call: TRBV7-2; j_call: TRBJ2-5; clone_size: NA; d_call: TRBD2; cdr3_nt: TGTGCCAGCAGCCGTAGCGGGACCCCTCAAGAGACCCAGTACTTC; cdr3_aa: CASSRSGTPQETQYF
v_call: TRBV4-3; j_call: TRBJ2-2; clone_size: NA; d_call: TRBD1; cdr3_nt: TGCGCCAGCAGCCAAGATAGGACAGGGCTGTCCACCGGGGAGCTGTTTTTT; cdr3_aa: CASSQDRTGLSTGELFF
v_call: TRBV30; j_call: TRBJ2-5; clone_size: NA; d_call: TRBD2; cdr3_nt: TGTGCCTGCACGACTAGCGGGGGTGAGACCCAGTACTTC; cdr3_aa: CACTTSGGETQYF
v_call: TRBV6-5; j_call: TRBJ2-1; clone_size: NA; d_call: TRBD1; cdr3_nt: TGTGCCAGCAGTTCGGACAGGGGCACCTACAATGAGCAGTTCTTC; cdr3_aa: CASSSDRGTYNEQFF
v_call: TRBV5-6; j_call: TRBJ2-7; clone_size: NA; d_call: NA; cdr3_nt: TGTGCCAGCAGCTTTTCAGGGCTCGAGCAGTACTTC; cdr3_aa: CASSFSGLEQYF
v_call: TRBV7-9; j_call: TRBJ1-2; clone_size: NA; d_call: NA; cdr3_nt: TGTGCCAGCAGCCCAGGGGCTAACTATGGCTACACCTTC; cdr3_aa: CASSPGANYGYTF
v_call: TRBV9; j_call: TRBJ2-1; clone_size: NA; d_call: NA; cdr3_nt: TGTGCCAGCAGCGTAGCTGCGACTACACGCGATGAGCAGTTCTTC; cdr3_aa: CASSVAATTRDEQFF
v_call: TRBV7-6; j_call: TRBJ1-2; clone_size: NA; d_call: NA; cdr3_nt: TGTGCCAGCAGCTCATGGAGCAACTATGGCTACACCTTC; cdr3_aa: CASSSWSNYGYTF
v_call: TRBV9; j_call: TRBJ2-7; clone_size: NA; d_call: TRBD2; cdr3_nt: TGTGCCAGCAGTCGTAGCGGGAGCGAGCAGTACTTC; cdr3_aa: CASSRSGSEQYF
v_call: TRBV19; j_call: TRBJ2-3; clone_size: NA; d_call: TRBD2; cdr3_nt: TGTGCCAGTAGTATGGCGGGGGGGCGACGGGTCACAGATACGCAGTATTTT; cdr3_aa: CASSMAGGRRVTDTQYF
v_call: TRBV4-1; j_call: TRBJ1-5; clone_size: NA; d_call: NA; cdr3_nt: TGCGCCAGCAGCCAAGATGGGGCGGTGTACGGTCAGCCCCAGCATTTT; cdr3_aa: CASSQDGAVYGQPQHF
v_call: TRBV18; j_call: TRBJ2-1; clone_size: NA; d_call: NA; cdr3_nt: TGTGCCAGCTCACCACCGGACAGTCCCTACAATGAGCAGTTCTTC; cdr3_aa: CASSPPDSPYNEQFF
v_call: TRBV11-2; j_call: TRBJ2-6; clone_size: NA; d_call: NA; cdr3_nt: TGTGCCAGCAGCTTTACTGGGGCCAACGTCCTGACTTTC; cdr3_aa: CASSFTGANVLTF
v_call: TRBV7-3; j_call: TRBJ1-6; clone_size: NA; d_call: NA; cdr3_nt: TGTGCCAGCAGCTTAAGTTCAGGCAACTCACCCCTCCACTTT; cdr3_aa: CASSLSSGNSPLHF
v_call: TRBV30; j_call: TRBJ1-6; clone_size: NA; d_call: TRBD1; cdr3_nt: TGTGCCTGGAGTGAGACAGGGGGAGGCTATAATTCACCCCTCCACTTT; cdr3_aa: CAWSETGGGYNSPLHF
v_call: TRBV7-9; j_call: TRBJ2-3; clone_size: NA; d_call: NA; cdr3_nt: TGTGCCACCTGGGTTTTTGAGGCGGTTGGTTGGATGGCAGATACGCAGTATTTT; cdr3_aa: CATWVFEAVGWMADTQYF
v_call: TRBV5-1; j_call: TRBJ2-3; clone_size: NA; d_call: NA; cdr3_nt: TGCGCCAGCAGCTTACAGGCCGTCGCAGATACGCAGTATTTT; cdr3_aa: CASSLQAVADTQYF
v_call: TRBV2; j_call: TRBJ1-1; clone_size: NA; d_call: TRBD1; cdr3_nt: TGTGCCAGCACCAGGACAGGGGTTGCGACTGAAGCTTTCTTT; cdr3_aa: CASTRTGVATEAFF
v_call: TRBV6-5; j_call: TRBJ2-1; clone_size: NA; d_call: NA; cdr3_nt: TGTGCCAGCAGATTCGACCAGGGCGATGAGCAGTTCTTC; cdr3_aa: CASRFDQGDEQFF
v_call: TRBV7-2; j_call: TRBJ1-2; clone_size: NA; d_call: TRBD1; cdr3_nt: TGTGCCAGCAGCTCACCCGGGACAGCTAACTATGGCTACACCTTC; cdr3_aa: CASSSPGTANYGYTF
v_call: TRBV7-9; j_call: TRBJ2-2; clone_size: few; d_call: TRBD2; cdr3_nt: TGTGCCAGCAGCCCCCGACTAGCGGGAGGGCCGTCCGGGGAGCTGTTTTTT; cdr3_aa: CASSPRLAGGPSGELFF
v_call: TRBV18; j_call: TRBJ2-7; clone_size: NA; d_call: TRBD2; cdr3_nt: TGTGCCAGCTCACCACCCGGTCCAGCGGGAATGGGCGAGCAGTACTTC; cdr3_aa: CASSPPGPAGMGEQYF
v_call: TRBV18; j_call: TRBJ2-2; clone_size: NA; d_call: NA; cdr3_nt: TGTGCCAGCTCACCACTTAGGACTCGCAGCACGAACACCGGGGAGCTGTTTTTT; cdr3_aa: CASSPLRTRSTNTGELFF
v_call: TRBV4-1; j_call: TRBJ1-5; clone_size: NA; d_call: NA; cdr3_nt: TGCGCCAGCAGCCATCCGAGGACAGAATATAGCAATCAGCCCCAGCATTTT; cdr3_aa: CASSHPRTEYSNQPQHF
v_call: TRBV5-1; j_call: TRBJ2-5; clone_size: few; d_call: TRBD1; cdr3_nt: TGCGCCAGCAGCCCCACAGGGGATGAGTGGACCCAGTACTTC; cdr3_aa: CASSPTGDEWTQYF
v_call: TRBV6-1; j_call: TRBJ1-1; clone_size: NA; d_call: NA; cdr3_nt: TGTGCCAGCAGGACAGATTTGAACACTGAAGCTTTCTTT; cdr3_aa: CASRTDLNTEAFF
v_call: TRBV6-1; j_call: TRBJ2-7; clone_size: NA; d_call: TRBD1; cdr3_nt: TGTGCCAGCAGATTTTCAGGGGGCGAGCAGTACTTC; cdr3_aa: CASRFSGGEQYF